Listed below are T cell receptor beta chains from one sample, sequenced in a study of OX40 agonist ivuxolimab in advanced cancers. TCRdb's copy holds only in-frame clones and misses some; the assay was immunoSEQ multiplex PCR. The table shows almost 80,000 clones, with approximately 84% occurring only once. Specimen: CD4+ or CD8+ T cells sorted from blood, collected in a trial of the OX40 agonist ivuxolimab. The source of these receptors is an adult with an advanced solid tumor such as melanoma, head and neck, liver or kidney cancer. The CDR3 runs from the conserved cysteine through the conserved F or W. The order of the fields is V gene, clone size, J gene, D gene, CDR3 DNA, CDR3 protein. The D gene is left open where the match is weak. Clone size is stated in some rows and not others, as once, few, many or a class when expanded.

TRBV2	.	TRBJ1-2	.	TGTGCCAGCAGTGACGAGGGGAACTATGGCTACACCTTC	CASSDEGNYGYTF
TRBV5-1	.	TRBJ1-1	TRBD1	TGCGCCAGCAGCTCAAGACAGGGGGCGAACACTGAAGCTTTCTTT	CASSSRQGANTEAFF
TRBV2	.	TRBJ2-1	.	TGTGCCAGCAGTACAGGAAACAATGAGCAGTTCTTC	CASSTGNNEQFF
TRBV11-3	.	TRBJ2-7	.	TGTGCCAGCAGCCCGGGACCAGGGCGCGAGCAGTACTTC	CASSPGPGREQYF
TRBV7-8	once	TRBJ2-5	.	TGTGCCAGCAGCTCCCTCGAAGGGACCGGGGAGACCCAGTACTTC	CASSSLEGTGETQYF
TRBV4-2	.	TRBJ2-1	.	TGTGCCAGCAGCCTCGAACCCCGGGACTACAATGAGCAGTTCTTC	CASSLEPRDYNEQFF
TRBV4-3	once	TRBJ2-1	.	TGCGCCAGCAGCCAAGAGCGTCAGGGGCCCTACAATGAGCAGTTCTTC	CASSQERQGPYNEQFF
TRBV18	once	TRBJ2-7	.	TGTGCCAGCTCACCCCGGGACTCAACCTACGAGCAGTACTTC	CASSPRDSTYEQYF
TRBV30	.	TRBJ2-1	.	TGTGCCTGGAGTCCGCGTACCTACAATGAGCAGTTCTTC	CAWSPRTYNEQFF
TRBV6-5	.	TRBJ2-2	TRBD1	TGTGCCAGCACCCGGACAGGGCCAAGCGGGGAGCTGTTTTTT	CASTRTGPSGELFF
TRBV2	few	TRBJ1-1	.	TGTGCCAGCAGTCACTTACCGGGACGGCATGTCCGGAACACTGAAGCTTTCTTT	CASSHLPGRHVRNTEAFF
TRBV15	.	TRBJ2-2	.	TGTGCCACCAGCAGCGGAAGACCAGGGAGGTCCGGGACCGGGGAGCTGTTTTTT	CATSSGRPGRSGTGELFF
TRBV7-2	.	TRBJ1-4	.	TGTGCCAGCAGCTTCACCAGGGATGAAAAACTGTTTTTT	CASSFTRDEKLFF
TRBV5-8	.	TRBJ1-4	TRBD1	TGTGCCAGCAGCTTGGGGGACAGGGATAATGAAAAACTGTTTTTT	CASSLGDRDNEKLFF
TRBV6-5	.	TRBJ2-7	.	TGTGCCAGCAGACGCACAGCCAGTGGGCCCTACGAGCAGTACTTC	CASRRTASGPYEQYF
TRBV18	.	TRBJ2-5	.	TGTGCCAGCTCACTTATGATACAAGAGACCCAGTACTTC	CASSLMIQETQYF
TRBV7-9	.	TRBJ2-3	.	TGTGCCAGCAGCTTAGAGGAGGGGGCGAATACGCAGTATTTT	CASSLEEGANTQYF
TRBV29-1	.	TRBJ2-7	TRBD1	TGCAGCGTCCATGGACAGGGCAACTACGAGCAGTACTTC	CSVHGQGNYEQYF
TRBV7-8	.	TRBJ1-5	TRBD1	TGTGCCAGCAGCTTTACGGCAGGGGGTTTTAGCAATCAGCCCCAGCATTTT	CASSFTAGGFSNQPQHF
TRBV6-6	.	TRBJ1-2	TRBD1	TGTGCCAGCAGCTTATCAGGGGGCGCTGGTGGCTACACCTTC	CASSLSGGAGGYTF
TRBV7-2	.	TRBJ2-7	.	TGTGCCAGCAGCTGGGGCGTGTCGATCTCGGAGCAGTACTTC	CASSWGVSISEQYF
TRBV28	few	TRBJ1-4	TRBD1	TGTGCCACCGCAGGGGGCGCCTTGGGAAAACTGTTTTTT	CATAGGALGKLFF
TRBV9	.	TRBJ1-3	.	TGTGCCAGCAGCGTTGGGGGGTATTCGGCCGGAAACACCATATATTTT	CASSVGGYSAGNTIYF
TRBV30	.	TRBJ1-2	.	TGTGCCTGGAGTGTACGGATTCTTTCGGTTCGGGACTATGGCTACACCTTC	CAWSVRILSVRDYGYTF
TRBV10-1	.	TRBJ1-3	.	TGCGCCAGCAGAGAAGGGGGCTCTGGAAACACCATATATTTT	CASREGGSGNTIYF
TRBV28	.	TRBJ1-5	.	TGTGCCAGCAGTTTATTGCCAGGCGGGAGCAATCAGCCCCAGCATTTT	CASSLLPGGSNQPQHF
TRBV15	.	TRBJ1-1	.	TGTGCCACCAGCAAGGGCGTGCCCGTTGAAGCTTTCTTT	CATSKGVPVEAFF
TRBV19	once	TRBJ2-2	.	TGTGCCAGTAGTCTCAGACCAGGGACCAACACCGGGGAGCTGTTTTTT	CASSLRPGTNTGELFF
TRBV2	few	TRBJ2-1	.	TGTGCCAGCAGGCAAACTGCGGGCGAGCAGTTCTTC	CASRQTAGEQFF
TRBV15	.	TRBJ2-5	TRBD1	TGTGCCACCAGCCAGGGGGCTCAAGAGACCCAGTACTTC	CATSQGAQETQYF
TRBV19	.	TRBJ2-7	TRBD2	TGTGCCAGTAGTAAAGGGGTGCGGGAGGGCCTCCCTTACGAGCAGTACTTC	CASSKGVREGLPYEQYF
TRBV29-1	.	TRBJ2-2	TRBD2	TGCAGCGTTTTCCGTAGCGGGGGGGCCGGGGAGCTGTTTTTT	CSVFRSGGAGELFF
TRBV19	.	TRBJ1-1	.	TGTGCCAGTAAGGGGGGACAAACGAACACTGAAGCTTTCTTT	CASKGGQTNTEAFF
TRBV5-6	.	TRBJ1-5	TRBD1	TGTGCCAGCAGCTTCGGACAGGGGGCAACTCAGCCCCAGCATTTT	CASSFGQGATQPQHF
TRBV7-2	.	TRBJ2-5	TRBD2	TGTGCCAGCAGCCTAACAAAAGAAGCGGGGATGGAGACCCAGTACTTC	CASSLTKEAGMETQYF
TRBV6-1	.	TRBJ1-2	.	TGTGCCAGCAGTTTTAGGGGAAGCGGTGGCTACACCTTC	CASSFRGSGGYTF
TRBV6-5	.	TRBJ2-7	TRBD1	TGTGCCAGCAGTCCGGGACAGGGGAACGAGCAGTACTTC	CASSPGQGNEQYF
TRBV18	.	TRBJ1-3	.	TGTGCCAGCTCACCGGGGTTTGACTCTGGAAACACCATATATTTT	CASSPGFDSGNTIYF
TRBV28	.	TRBJ2-3	.	TGTGCCAGCAGTTTGCCCAACACAGATACGCAGTATTTT	CASSLPNTDTQYF
TRBV7-8	.	TRBJ2-7	.	TGTGCCAGTAATTCCGGACCATACTACGAGCAGTACTTC	CASNSGPYYEQYF
TRBV7-9	once	TRBJ1-2	.	TGTGCCAGCAGCTTAGGTTATGGGGATGGCTACACCTTC	CASSLGYGDGYTF
TRBV30	.	TRBJ1-5	TRBD1	TGTGCCTGGAGTGTACTGGGCAGGGGGCAAGGTCAGCCCCAGCATTTT	CAWSVLGRGQGQPQHF
TRBV11-3	.	TRBJ2-6	.	TGTGCCAGCAGCTCATACGGGAACTCTGGGGCCAACGTCCTGACTTTC	CASSSYGNSGANVLTF